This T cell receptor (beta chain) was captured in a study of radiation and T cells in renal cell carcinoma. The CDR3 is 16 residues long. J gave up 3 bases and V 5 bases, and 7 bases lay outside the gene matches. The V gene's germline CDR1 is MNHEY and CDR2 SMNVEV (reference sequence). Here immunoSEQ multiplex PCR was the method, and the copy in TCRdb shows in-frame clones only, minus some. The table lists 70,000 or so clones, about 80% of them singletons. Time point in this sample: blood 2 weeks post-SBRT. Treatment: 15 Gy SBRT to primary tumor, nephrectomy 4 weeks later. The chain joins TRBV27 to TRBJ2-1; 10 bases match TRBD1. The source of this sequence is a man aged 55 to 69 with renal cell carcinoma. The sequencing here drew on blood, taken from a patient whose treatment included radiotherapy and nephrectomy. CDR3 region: CASSIGTGALYNEQFF. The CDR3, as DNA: TGTGCCAGCAGTATAGGGACAGGGGCCCTCTACAATGAGCAGTTCTTC.